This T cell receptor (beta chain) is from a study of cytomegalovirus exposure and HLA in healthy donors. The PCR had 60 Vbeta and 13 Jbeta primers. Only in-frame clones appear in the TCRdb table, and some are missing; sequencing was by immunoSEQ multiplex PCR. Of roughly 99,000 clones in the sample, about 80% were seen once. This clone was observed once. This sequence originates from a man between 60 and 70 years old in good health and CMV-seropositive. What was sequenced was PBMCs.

CDR3 loop: CASSRDRDRGGYTF. CDR3 coding DNA: TGTGCCAGCAGCCGGGACAGGGACCGTGGGGGCTACACCTTC. The chain employs TRBV9 and TRBJ1-2; 9 nucleotides line up with TRBD1. With V trimmed by 4 bases and J by 8 bases, 9 bases remained unmatched. Germline V lookup: CDR1 SGDLS, CDR2 YYNGEE. There are 14 residues in the CDR3.